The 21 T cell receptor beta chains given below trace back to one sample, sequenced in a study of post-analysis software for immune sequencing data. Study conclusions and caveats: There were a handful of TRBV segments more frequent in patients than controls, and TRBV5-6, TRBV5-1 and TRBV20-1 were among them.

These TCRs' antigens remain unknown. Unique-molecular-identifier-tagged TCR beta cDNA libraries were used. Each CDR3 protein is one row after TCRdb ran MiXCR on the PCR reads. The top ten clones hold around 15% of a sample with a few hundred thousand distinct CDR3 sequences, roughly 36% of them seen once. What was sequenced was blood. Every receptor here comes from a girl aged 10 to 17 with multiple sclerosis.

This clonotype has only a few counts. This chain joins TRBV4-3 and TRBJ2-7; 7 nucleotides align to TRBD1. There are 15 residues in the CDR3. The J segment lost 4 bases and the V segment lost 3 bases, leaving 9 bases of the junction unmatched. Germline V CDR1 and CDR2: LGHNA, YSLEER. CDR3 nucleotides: TGCGCCAGCAGCCACAGACAGGGTCCCATGTACGAGCAGTACTTC. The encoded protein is CASSHRQGPMYEQYF.

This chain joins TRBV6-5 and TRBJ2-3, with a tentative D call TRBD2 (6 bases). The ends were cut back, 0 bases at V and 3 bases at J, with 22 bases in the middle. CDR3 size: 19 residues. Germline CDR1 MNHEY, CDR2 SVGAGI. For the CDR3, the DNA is TGTGCCAGCAGTTACTCTGGGGGGAAAGGAGAGGGCATGACAGATACGCAGTATTTT. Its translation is CASSYSGGKGEGMTDTQYF.

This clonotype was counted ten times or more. CDR3: CASSFQGNTEAFF. Written as DNA, the CDR3 is TGCGCCAGCAGCTTTCAAGGGAACACTGAAGCTTTCTTT. This chain uses TRBV5-1 with TRBJ1-1; D remains unclear. CDR3 length: 13 residues. Germline assignment: CDR1 SGHRS and CDR2 YFSETQ. Trimming took off 2 bases at V and 1 base at J, with 6 bases between the two ends.

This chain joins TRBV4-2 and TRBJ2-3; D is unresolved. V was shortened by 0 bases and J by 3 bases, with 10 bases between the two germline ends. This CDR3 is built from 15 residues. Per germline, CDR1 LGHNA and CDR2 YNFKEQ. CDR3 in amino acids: CASSQDSPATDTQYF. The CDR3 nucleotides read TGTGCCAGCAGCCAAGATAGTCCAGCAACAGATACGCAGTATTTT.

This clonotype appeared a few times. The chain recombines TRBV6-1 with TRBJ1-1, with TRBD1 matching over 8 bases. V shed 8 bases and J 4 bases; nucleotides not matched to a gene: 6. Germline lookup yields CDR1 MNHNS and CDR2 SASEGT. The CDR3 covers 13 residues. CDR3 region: CASSDQGATEAFF. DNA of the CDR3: TGTGCCAGCTCGGACCAGGGGGCCACTGAAGCTTTCTTT.

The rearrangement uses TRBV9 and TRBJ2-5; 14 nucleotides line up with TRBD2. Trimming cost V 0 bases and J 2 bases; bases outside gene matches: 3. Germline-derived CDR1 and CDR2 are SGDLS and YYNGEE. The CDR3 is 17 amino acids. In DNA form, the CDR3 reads TGTGCCAGCAGCGTAGGGGGACTAGCGGGGGCACAAGAGACCCAGTACTTC. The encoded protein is CASSVGGLAGAQETQYF.

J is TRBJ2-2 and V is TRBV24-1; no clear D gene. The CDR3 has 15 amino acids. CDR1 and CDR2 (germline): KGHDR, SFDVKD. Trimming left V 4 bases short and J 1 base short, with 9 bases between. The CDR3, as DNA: TGTGCCACCAGTGAGTTCAGTCTGAACACCGGGGAGCTGTTTTTT. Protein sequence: CATSEFSLNTGELFF.

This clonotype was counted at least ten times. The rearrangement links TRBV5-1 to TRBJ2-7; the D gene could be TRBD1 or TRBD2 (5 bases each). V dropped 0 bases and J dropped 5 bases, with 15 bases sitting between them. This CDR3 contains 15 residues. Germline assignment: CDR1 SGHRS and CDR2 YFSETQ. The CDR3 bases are TGCGCCAGCAGCTTGGAGGGTTACGAGGGGAACGAGCAGTACTTC. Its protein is CASSLEGYEGNEQYF.

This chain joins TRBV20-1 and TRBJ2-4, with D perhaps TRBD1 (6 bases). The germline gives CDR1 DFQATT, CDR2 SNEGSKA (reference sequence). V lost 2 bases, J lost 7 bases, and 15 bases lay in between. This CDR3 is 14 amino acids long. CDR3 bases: TGCAGTGCTAGACGGTCACAGGGTGAGAACATTCAGTACTTC. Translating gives CSARRSQGENIQYF.

CDR3: CASSEAGGLTRRGNTEAFF. The CDR3 nucleotides are TGTGCCAGCAGTGAAGCGGGGGGCCTCACAAGGCGTGGGAACACTGAAGCTTTCTTT. The J gene is TRBJ1-1, the V gene TRBV6-1; maybe TRBD1 (6 bases). The CDR3 consists of 19 residues. Germline V CDR1 and CDR2: MNHNS, SASEGT. Trimming took 0 bases from V and 1 from J, leaving 21 bases between them.

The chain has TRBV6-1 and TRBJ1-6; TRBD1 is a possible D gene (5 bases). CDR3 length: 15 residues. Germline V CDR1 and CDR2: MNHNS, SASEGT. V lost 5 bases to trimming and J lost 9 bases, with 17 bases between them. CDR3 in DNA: TGTGCCAGCAGTTCTTACCGAAGCGACAGTTCACCCCTCCACTTT. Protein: CASSSYRSDSSPLHF.

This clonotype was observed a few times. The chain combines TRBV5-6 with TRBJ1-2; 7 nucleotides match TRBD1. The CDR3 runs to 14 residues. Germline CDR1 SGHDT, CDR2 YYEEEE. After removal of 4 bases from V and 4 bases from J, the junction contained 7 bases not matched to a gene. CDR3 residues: CASSQGQKFYGYTF. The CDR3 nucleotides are TGTGCCAGCAGCCAGGGACAGAAGTTCTATGGCTACACCTTC.

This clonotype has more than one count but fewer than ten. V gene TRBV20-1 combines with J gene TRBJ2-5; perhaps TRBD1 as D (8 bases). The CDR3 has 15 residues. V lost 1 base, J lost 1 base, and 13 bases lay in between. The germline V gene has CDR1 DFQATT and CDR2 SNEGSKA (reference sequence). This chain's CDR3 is CSARGTGGAQETQYF. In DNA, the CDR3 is TGCAGTGCTAGAGGAACAGGGGGGGCCCAAGAGACCCAGTACTTC.

CDR3 in DNA: TGCGCCAGCAGCCAAGAACGGGGATATCAGCCCCAGCATTTT. Its protein is CASSQERGYQPQHF. The chain employs TRBV4-3 and TRBJ1-5; D is unclear. The V end lost 0 bases, the J end lost 5 bases, and 8 bases lay between the germline ends. The CDR3 has 14 amino acids. Germline V gene sequence: CDR1 LGHNA, CDR2 YSLEER.

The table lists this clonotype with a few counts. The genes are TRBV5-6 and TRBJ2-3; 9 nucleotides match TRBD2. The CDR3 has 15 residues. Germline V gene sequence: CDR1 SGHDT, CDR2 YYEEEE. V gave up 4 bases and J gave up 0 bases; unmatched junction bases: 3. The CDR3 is CASSRSGGSTDTQYF. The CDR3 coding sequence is TGTGCCAGCAGCCGCAGCGGGGGGAGCACAGATACGCAGTATTTT. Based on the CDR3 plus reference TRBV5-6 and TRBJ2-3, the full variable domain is DAGVTQSPTHLIKTRGQQVTLRCSPKSGHDTVSWYQQALGQGPQFIFQYYEEEERQRGNFPDRFSGHQFPNYSSELNVNALLLGDSALYLCASSRSGGSTDTQYFGPGTRLTVL.

CDR3 residues: CASSSGPRLYNEQFF. In DNA, the CDR3 is TGTGCCAGCAGTTCCGGACCGAGGCTCTACAATGAGCAGTTCTTC. The V gene is TRBV12-3 or TRBV12-4, the J gene TRBJ2-1; D is uncertain. Trimming took off 4 bases at V and 3 bases at J, with 13 bases between the two ends. This CDR3 has 15 amino acids.

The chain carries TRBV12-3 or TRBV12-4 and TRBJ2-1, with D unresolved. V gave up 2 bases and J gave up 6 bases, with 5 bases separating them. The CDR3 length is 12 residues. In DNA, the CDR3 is TGTGCCAGCAGTTTATGGCCCAATGAGCAGTTCTTC. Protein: CASSLWPNEQFF.

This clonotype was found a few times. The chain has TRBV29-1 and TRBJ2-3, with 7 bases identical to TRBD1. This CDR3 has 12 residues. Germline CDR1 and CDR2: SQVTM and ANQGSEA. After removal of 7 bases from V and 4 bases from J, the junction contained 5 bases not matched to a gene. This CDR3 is CSARDRADTQYF. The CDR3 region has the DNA TGCAGCGCCCGAGACAGGGCAGATACGCAGTATTTT.

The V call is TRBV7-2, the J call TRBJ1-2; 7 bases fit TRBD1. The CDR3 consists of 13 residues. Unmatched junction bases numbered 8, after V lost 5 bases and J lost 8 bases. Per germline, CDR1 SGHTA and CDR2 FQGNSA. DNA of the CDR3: TGTGCCAGCAGCCAAAACAGGGGCCTGGGCTACACCTTC. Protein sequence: CASSQNRGLGYTF.

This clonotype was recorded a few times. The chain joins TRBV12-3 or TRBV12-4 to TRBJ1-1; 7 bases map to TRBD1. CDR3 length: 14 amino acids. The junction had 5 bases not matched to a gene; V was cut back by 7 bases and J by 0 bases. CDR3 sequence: CASTSTGLNTEAFF. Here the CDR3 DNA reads TGTGCCAGCACCTCGACAGGGTTGAACACTGAAGCTTTCTTT.

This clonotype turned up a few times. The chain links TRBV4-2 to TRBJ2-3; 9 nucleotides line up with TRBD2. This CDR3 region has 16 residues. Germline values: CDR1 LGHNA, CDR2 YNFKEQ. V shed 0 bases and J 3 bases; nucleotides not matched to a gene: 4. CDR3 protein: CASSQESSGTTDTQYF. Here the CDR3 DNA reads TGTGCCAGCAGCCAAGAGTCTAGCGGGACTACAGATACGCAGTATTTT.